A single T cell receptor (beta chain) is shown here with its context. Its target is not known. The PCR employed 60 Vbeta primers together with 13 Jbeta primers. Profiling relied on immunoSEQ multiplex PCR, and the TCRdb table lists in-frame clones only, not all of them. The sample consists of 250,000 to 350,000 clones, 75% to 85% of them appearing once. The CDR3 is 14 amino acids. The V gene's germline CDR1 is SGDLS and CDR2 YYNGEE. V was trimmed by 0 bases and J by 6 bases, leaving 12 bases between them. The data stem from a study of cytomegalovirus exposure and HLA in healthy donors. General study findings and limits: There were under 200 TCR beta chains listed as cytomegalovirus-associated. Three chains tied to CMV proved CMV antigen-specific in vitro. When analyzed later, a missense DCLRE1C variant was found to be linked to TCR beta V- and J-gene trimming.

Sequenced sample: PBMCs. The V and J genes are TRBV9 and TRBJ1-2; D is undetermined. This sequence originates from a girl between 2 and 10 years old in good health and CMV-seronegative. The CDR3 sequence: CASSVDNGWDGYTF. The CDR3 bases are TGTGCCAGCAGCGTAGATAACGGGTGGGATGGCTACACCTTC.